The rows below give T cell receptor beta chains drawn from one sample of a study of shared clonotypes between healthy human individuals. Repertoires were generated with immunoSEQ multiplex PCR, while TCRdb's copy carries only in-frame clones and drops some. This sample has about half a million clones; around 73% occur once, and the top ten carry around 12%. The specimen was PBMCs. The origin of the receptors is a middle-aged woman in good health. Some clones in this sample may be carry-over from other donors' samples. CDR3s include the opening cysteine and the closing phenylalanine or tryptophan. The D gene is left open where the match is weak. Expanded clones get a size class; other rows say once, few or many, or leave the size out.

TRBJ2-3 TRBV7-2 NA NA CASSLGRSTDTQYF TGTGCCAGCAGCTTAGGTCGTTCCACAGATACGCAGTATTTT
TRBJ1-6 TRBV30 many NA CAWSVEGTPLHF TGTGCCTGGAGTGTTGAGGGAACACCCCTCCACTTT
TRBJ2-3 TRBV27 NA TRBD2 CASRPSGISTDTQYF TGTGCCAGCAGGCCGAGCGGGATCTCCACAGATACGCAGTATTTT
TRBJ2-7 TRBV7-9 NA TRBD2 CASSPSGGPYEQYF TGTGCCAGCAGCCCGTCGGGGGGGCCCTACGAGCAGTACTTC
TRBJ2-3 TRBV29-1 NA NA CSVEVSSLGQYF TGCAGCGTTGAAGTCTCGTCCTTGGGGCAGTATTTT
TRBJ2-1 TRBV28 NA TRBD1 CASRRQGRDEQFF TGTGCCAGCAGGAGACAGGGTCGGGATGAGCAGTTCTTC
TRBJ2-1 TRBV11-3 NA TRBD2 CASSPRTSGNNEQFF TGTGCCAGCAGCCCCAGGACTAGCGGAAACAATGAGCAGTTCTTC
TRBJ2-5 TRBV27 NA TRBD2 CASSLSGTSGRARRETQYF TGTGCCAGCAGTTTATCGGGGACTAGCGGGAGGGCCAGGAGAGAGACCCAGTACTTC
TRBJ1-4 TRBV27 once NA CASSNKQGFGEKLFF TGTGCCAGCAGCAATAAGCAGGGGTTCGGTGAAAAACTGTTTTTT
TRBJ2-1 TRBV7-6 few TRBD2 CASRRTSGANEQFF TGTGCCAGCAGGAGGACTAGCGGGGCCAATGAGCAGTTCTTC
TRBJ2-5 TRBV9 NA TRBD2 CASSAYTAAGIETQYF TGTGCCAGCAGCGCATACACAGCAGCGGGAATTGAGACCCAGTACTTC
TRBJ2-1 TRBV5-1 NA NA CASSFSGGNEQFF TGCGCCAGCAGCTTTTCCGGGGGCAATGAGCAGTTCTTC
TRBJ1-6 TRBV7-8 NA NA CASSSPGMSYSPLHF TGTGCCAGCAGCTCCCCAGGGATGTCTTACTCACCCCTCCACTTT
TRBJ2-1 TRBV6-6 NA NA CASSYSIRGNEQFF TGTGCCAGCAGTTACTCGATTCGGGGCAATGAGCAGTTCTTC
TRBJ2-5 TRBV7-9 few NA CASSWGSQETQYF TGTGCCAGCAGCTGGGGGAGCCAAGAGACCCAGTACTTC
TRBJ2-2 TRBV11-2 NA TRBD1 CASSLQGAWQTNTGELFF TGTGCCAGCAGCTTGCAGGGGGCATGGCAAACGAACACCGGGGAGCTGTTTTTT
TRBJ2-3 TRBV11-2 NA NA CASSRGTDTQYF TGTGCCAGCAGTAGAGGCACAGATACGCAGTATTTT
TRBJ2-1 TRBV6-4 NA TRBD2 CASSGGLAADEQFF TGTGCCAGCAGTGGAGGGCTAGCGGCCGATGAGCAGTTCTTC
TRBJ2-5 TRBV2 NA NA CASSEARDPQYF TGTGCCAGCAGTGAAGCACGGGATCCCCAGTACTTC
TRBJ1-3 TRBV30 many NA CAWSPLGGSGNTIYF TGTGCCTGGAGCCCCCTGGGGGGTTCTGGAAACACCATATATTTT
TRBJ2-7 TRBV11-3 NA NA CASSLETGSKEQYF TGTGCCAGCAGCTTAGAAACAGGGTCGAAGGAGCAGTACTTC
TRBJ2-3 TRBV7-2 NA NA CASSLGQPGTDTQYF TGTGCCAGCAGCTTAGGGCAGCCGGGTACAGATACGCAGTATTTT
TRBJ2-2 TRBV11-2 NA NA CASSSGLRAFTGELFF TGTGCCAGCAGCTCTGGACTAAGAGCTTTCACCGGGGAGCTGTTTTTT
TRBJ1-3 TRBV28 NA TRBD1 CASGTAGNTIYF TGTGCCAGCGGGACAGCCGGAAACACCATATATTTT
TRBJ1-2 TRBV27 NA TRBD1 CASSPGQGSGYTF TGTGCCAGCAGTCCTGGACAGGGGTCTGGCTACACCTTC
TRBJ1-5 TRBV29-1 once NA CSVEDREDQPQHF TGCAGCGTTGAAGATCGAGAAGATCAGCCCCAGCATTTT
TRBJ2-3 TRBV5-1 NA NA CASSNITDTQYF TGCGCCAGCAGCAACATTACAGATACGCAGTATTTT
TRBJ1-5 TRBV19 NA NA CASEIAGNQPQHF TGTGCCAGTGAGATAGCGGGAAATCAGCCCCAGCATTTT